This T cell receptor (beta chain) was recovered during a study of blood T cell repertoires in COVID-19. Study overall: Sites in the United States, Italy and Spain provided acute and convalescent COVID-19 samples.

This clone came up once. Enrolment of Seattle patients took place during active infection, and they were followed longitudinally. Assay used: immunoSEQ multiplex PCR; TCRdb lists only in-frame clones, some missing. This repertoire shows about 150,000 clones, 70% to 80% found once; its top ten account for approximately 5.2%. The germline CDR1 and CDR2 sequences are LNHDA and SQIVND (reference sequence). The CDR3 has 15 amino acids. V lost 7 bases and J 0 bases, leaving 15 bases between the germline ends. The V and J genes are TRBV19 and TRBJ1-1; the D is unclear. Sequences were obtained from peripheral blood. The receptor was isolated from a woman in her 70s with COVID-19, enrolled during active disease. DNA of the CDR3: TGTGCCAGTACCCTCGACATGCACATGAACACTGAAGCTTTCTTT. As protein: CASTLDMHMNTEAFF.